The 8 T cell receptor beta chains below were found in one sample sequenced in a study of blood T cell repertoires in COVID-19. The table came from immunoSEQ multiplex PCR; TCRdb's copy has only in-frame clones and leaves some out. Here the sample spans some 300,000 clones, 88% being singletons. Sequences were obtained from peripheral blood. The receptor set was obtained from a woman under 40 who had recovered from COVID-19.

The CDR3 sequence is CASISKGVPGAGELFF. CDR3 nucleotide sequence: TGTGCCAGCATCTCCAAAGGGGTCCCGGGGGCCGGGGAGCTGTTTTTT. The chain uses TRBV27 and TRBJ2-2, with a tentative D call TRBD2 (6 bases). The length of the CDR3 is 16 residues. The ends were cut back, 7 bases at V and 6 bases at J, with 21 bases in the middle. Looked up from germline, CDR1 is MNHEY and CDR2 is SMNVEV (reference sequence).

V usage is TRBV4-1 and J usage is TRBJ1-3; D ambiguous. With 0 bases removed from V and 0 bases from J, the gap between germline ends came to 9 bases. The germline gives CDR1 MGHRA, CDR2 YSYEKL. There are 16 residues in the CDR3. The CDR3 spells CASSQDVAFSGNTIYF. The DNA of the CDR3 is TGCGCCAGCAGCCAAGATGTGGCCTTCTCTGGAAACACCATATATTTT.

The chain carries TRBV15 and TRBJ2-5; the D is unclear. Per the germline V gene, CDR1 is LNHNV and CDR2 is YYDKDF (reference sequence). This CDR3 spans 15 amino acids. Trimming removed 0 bases at V and 2 bases at J, with 10 bases between. CDR3: CATSRDAVVQETQYF. In nucleotides, the CDR3 is TGTGCCACCAGCAGAGATGCGGTAGTACAAGAGACCCAGTACTTC.

This chain links TRBV5-1 with TRBJ2-1, with D possibly TRBD2 on 5 matching bases. Trimming pared 6 bases from V and 0 bases from J, leaving 10 bases between. CDR1 is SGHRS, CDR2 YFSETQ, per germline. The CDR3 is 14 residues long. The CDR3 here is CASNPGLSYNEQFF. The CDR3 nucleotides are TGCGCCAGCAACCCAGGACTCTCCTACAATGAGCAGTTCTTC.

The rearrangement links TRBV2 to TRBJ2-7, with 9 bases fitting TRBD2. V lost 1 base and J lost 3; bases outside the gene matches: 4. The CDR3 covers 15 residues. Germline assignment: CDR1 SNHLY and CDR2 FYNNEI. The CDR3 region is CASSEVSSGNYEQYF. CDR3 nucleotides: TGTGCCAGCAGTGAAGTGTCTAGCGGGAACTACGAGCAGTACTTC.

The V call is TRBV6-5, the J call TRBJ2-2, with D possibly being TRBD1 (5 bases). Germline CDR1 is MNHEY and CDR2 is SVGAGI. Trimming took 6 bases from V and 4 from J, leaving 12 bases between them. This CDR3 is built from 14 residues. In DNA form, the CDR3 reads TGTGCCAGCAGATCACAGGCCGCCACCGGGGAGCTGTTTTTT. It is translated as CASRSQAATGELFF.

The V call is TRBV6-1, the J call TRBJ1-5; D is ambiguous. Germline assignment: CDR1 MNHNS and CDR2 SASEGT. The ends were cut back, 7 bases at V and 2 bases at J, with 12 bases in the middle. This CDR3 is built from 14 residues. CDR3 region: CASTLMRGNQPQHF. As DNA, the CDR3 is TGTGCCAGCACCCTAATGCGAGGCAATCAGCCCCAGCATTTT.

The chain uses TRBV9 and TRBJ2-7; 8 bases match TRBD1. This CDR3 is built from 13 residues. V lost 3 bases, J lost 6 bases, and 5 bases stayed unmatched. CDR1 is SGDLS and CDR2 is YYNGEE in the germline V gene. The CDR3 DNA reads as TGTGCCAGCAGCGGGACAGGGTTCGCCGAGCAGTACTTC. It encodes CASSGTGFAEQYF.